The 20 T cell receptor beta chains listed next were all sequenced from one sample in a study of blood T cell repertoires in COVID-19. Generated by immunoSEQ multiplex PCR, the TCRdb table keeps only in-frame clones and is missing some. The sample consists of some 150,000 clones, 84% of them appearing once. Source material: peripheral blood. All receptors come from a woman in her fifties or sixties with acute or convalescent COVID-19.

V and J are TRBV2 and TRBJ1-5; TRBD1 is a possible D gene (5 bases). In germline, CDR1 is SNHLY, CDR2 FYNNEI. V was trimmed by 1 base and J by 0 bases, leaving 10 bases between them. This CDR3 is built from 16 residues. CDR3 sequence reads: CASSEGQLYSNQPQHF. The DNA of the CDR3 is TGTGCCAGCAGTGAAGGACAGCTTTATAGCAATCAGCCCCAGCATTTT. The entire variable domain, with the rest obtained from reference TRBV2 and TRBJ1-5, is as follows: EPEVTQTPSHQVTQMGQEVILRCVPISNHLYFYWYRQILGQKVEFLVSFYNNEISEKSEIFDDQFSVERPDGSNFTLKIRSTKLEDSAMYFCASSEGQLYSNQPQHFGDGTRLSIL.

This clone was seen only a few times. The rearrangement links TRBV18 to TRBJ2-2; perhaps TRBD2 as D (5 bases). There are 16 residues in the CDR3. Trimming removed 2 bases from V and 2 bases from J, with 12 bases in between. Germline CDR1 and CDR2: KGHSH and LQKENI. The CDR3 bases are TGTGCCAGCTCACCAAAGGCGGGTTCAAACACCGGGGAGCTGTTTTTT. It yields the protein CASSPKAGSNTGELFF.

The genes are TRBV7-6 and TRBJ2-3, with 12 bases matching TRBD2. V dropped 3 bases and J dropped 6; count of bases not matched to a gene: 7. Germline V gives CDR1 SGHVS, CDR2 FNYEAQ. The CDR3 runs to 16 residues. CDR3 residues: CASSFSSGGAGDTQYF. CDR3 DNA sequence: TGTGCCAGCAGCTTTTCTAGCGGGGGGGCGGGGGATACGCAGTATTTT.

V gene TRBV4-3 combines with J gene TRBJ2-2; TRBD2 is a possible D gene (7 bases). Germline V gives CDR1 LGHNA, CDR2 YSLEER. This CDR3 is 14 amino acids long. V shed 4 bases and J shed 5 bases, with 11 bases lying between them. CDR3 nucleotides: TGCGCCAGCAGCCGAGGGGGAGGGACCGGGGAGCTGTTTTTT. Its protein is CASSRGGGTGELFF.

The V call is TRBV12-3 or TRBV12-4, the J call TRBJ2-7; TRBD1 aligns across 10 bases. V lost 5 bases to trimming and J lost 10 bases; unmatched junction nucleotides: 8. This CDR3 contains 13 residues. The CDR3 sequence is CASSRQGAQKQYF. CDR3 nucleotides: TGTGCCAGCAGTAGACAGGGGGCGCAGAAACAGTACTTC.

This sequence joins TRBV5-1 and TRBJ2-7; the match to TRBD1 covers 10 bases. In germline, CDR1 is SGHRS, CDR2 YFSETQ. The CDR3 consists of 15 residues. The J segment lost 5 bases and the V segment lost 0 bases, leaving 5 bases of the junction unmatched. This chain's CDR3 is CASSLGQGAKDEQYF. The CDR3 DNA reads TGCGCCAGCAGCTTGGGACAGGGGGCGAAAGACGAGCAGTACTTC.

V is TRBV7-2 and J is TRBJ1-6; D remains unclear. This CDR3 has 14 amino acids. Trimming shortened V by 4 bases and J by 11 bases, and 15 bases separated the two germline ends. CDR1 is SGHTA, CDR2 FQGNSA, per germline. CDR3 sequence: CASSSAPIRTPLHF. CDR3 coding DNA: TGTGCCAGCAGCTCTGCCCCGATCAGGACACCCCTCCACTTT.

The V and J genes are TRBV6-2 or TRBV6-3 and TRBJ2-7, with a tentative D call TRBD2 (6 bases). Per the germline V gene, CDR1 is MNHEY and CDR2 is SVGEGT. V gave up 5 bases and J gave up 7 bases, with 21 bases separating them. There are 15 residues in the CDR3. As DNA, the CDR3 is TGTGCCAGCAGTCAACCCGGACTACCTTTGAAAGAGCAGTACTTC. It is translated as CASSQPGLPLKEQYF.

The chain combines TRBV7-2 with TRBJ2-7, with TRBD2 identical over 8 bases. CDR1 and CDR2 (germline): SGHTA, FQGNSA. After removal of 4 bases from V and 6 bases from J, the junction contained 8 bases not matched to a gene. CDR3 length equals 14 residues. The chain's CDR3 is CASSSSGTRGEQYF. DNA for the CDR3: TGTGCCAGCAGCTCATCCGGGACTAGGGGCGAGCAGTACTTC. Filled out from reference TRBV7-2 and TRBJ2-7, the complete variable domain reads GAGVSQSPSNKVTEKGKDVELRCDPISGHTALYWYRQSLGQGLEFLIYFQGNSAPDKSGLPSDRFSAERTGGSVSTLTIQRTQQEDSAVYLCASSSSGTRGEQYFGPGTRLTVT.

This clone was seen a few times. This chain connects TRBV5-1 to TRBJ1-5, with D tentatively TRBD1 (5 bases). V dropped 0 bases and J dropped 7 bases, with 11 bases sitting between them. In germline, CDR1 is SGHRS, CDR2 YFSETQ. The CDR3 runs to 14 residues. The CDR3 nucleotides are TGCGCCAGCAGCTTGGTAGGTCCAGGGCAGCCCCAGCATTTT. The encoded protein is CASSLVGPGQPQHF.

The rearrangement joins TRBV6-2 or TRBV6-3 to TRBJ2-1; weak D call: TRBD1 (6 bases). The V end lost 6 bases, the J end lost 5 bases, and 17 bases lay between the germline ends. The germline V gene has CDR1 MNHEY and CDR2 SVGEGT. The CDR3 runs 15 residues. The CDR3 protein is CASSFDRLSDNEQFF. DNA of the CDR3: TGTGCCAGCAGCTTCGACAGGTTGTCCGACAATGAGCAGTTCTTC.

CDR3 sequence: CASSQDVREYGYTF. In DNA, the CDR3 is TGCGCCAGCAGCCAAGATGTCCGGGAATATGGCTACACCTTC. This rearrangement joins TRBV4-1 to TRBJ1-2; D gene ambiguous. CDR3 length equals 14 residues. Germline V lookup: CDR1 MGHRA, CDR2 YSYEKL. Trimming cost V 0 bases and J 5 bases, with 10 bases left between them.

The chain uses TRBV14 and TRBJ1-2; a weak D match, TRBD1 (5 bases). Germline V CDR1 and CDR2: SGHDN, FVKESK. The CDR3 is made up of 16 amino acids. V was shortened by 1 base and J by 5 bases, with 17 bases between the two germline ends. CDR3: CASSQVVFRARYGYTF. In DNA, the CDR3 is TGTGCCAGCAGCCAAGTTGTTTTCAGGGCGCGGTATGGCTACACCTTC.

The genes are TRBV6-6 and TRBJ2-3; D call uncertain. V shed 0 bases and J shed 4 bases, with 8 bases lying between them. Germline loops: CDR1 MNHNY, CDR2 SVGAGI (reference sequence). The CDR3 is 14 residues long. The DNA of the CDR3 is TGTGCCAGCAGTTACTCGTCCTCCGCAGATACGCAGTATTTT. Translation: CASSYSSSADTQYF.

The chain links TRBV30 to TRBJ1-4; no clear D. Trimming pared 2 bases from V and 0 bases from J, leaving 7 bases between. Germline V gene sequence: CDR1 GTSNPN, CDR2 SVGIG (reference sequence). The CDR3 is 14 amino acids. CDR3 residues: CAWSSTATNEKLFF. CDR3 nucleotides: TGTGCCTGGAGTTCTACAGCAACTAATGAAAAACTGTTTTTT.

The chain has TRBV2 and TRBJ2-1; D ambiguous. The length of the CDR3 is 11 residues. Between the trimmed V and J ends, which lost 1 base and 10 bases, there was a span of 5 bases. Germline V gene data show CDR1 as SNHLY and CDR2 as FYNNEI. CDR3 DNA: TGTGCCAGCAGTGAAGAACAGGAGCAGTTCTTC. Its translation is CASSEEQEQFF.

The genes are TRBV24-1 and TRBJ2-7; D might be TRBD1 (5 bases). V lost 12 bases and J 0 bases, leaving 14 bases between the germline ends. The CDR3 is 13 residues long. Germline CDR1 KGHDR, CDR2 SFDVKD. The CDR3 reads CASRVDNSYEQYF. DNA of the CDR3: TGTGCCTCCCGAGTGGACAACTCCTACGAGCAGTACTTC.

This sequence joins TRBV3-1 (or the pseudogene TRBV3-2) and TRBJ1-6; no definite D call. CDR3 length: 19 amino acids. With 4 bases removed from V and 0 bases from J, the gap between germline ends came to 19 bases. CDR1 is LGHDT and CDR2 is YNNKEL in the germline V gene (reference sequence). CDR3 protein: CASSPIIGSGSSYNSPLHF. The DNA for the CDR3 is TGTGCCAGCAGCCCTATCATTGGGTCGGGTAGCTCCTATAATTCACCCCTCCACTTT.

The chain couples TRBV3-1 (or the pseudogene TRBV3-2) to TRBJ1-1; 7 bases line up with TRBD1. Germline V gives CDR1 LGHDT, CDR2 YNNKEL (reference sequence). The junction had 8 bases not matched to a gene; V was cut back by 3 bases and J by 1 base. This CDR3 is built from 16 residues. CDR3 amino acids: CASSQGTAPWNTEAFF. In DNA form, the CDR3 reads TGTGCCAGCAGCCAGGGGACAGCCCCTTGGAACACTGAAGCTTTCTTT.

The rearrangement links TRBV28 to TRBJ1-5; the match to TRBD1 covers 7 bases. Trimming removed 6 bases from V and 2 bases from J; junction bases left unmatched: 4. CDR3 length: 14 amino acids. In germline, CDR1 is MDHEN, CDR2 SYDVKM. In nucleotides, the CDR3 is TGTGCCAGCAGCCTCGGACAGGGCAATCAGCCCCAGCATTTT. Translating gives CASSLGQGNQPQHF.